This T cell receptor (beta chain) was captured in a study of a mutant IDH1 vaccine in newly diagnosed glioma. Overall study context: Vaccination was launched 4-6 weeks after radiotherapy alone, or with temozolomide cycles. Prior therapy was radiotherapy, temozolomide, or both; most received both.

Germline assignment: CDR1 MDHEN and CDR2 SYDVKM. The junction had 4 bases not matched to a gene; V was cut back by 7 bases and J by 4 bases. The CDR3 runs to 12 residues. Time point: week 23, last vaccination. All doses held 300 ug of mutant IDH1 20-mer peptide, with topical imiquimod. A word on this clone: Antigen unknown.

Study observations and caveats: Pseudoprogression showed no apparent link to changes in top peripheral T cell clonotypes. Most patients, approximately 93%, showed vaccine-induced immune responses.

Clones were read by immunoSEQ multiplex PCR, and TCRdb kept only the in-frame ones, dropping some. The sample has under 14,000 clones; around 88% are singletons. This specimen consisted of PBMCs, obtained from a glioma patient whose treatment included an IDH1 peptide vaccine. This chain joins TRBV28 and TRBJ2-7; 7 bases agree with TRBD2. The TCR originated in a woman between 35 and 50 years old with glioma. Some clones in this sample may be carry-over from other donors' samples. The CDR3 bases are TGTGCCAGCATGCGGGAGTCTTACGAGCAGTACTTC. Translating gives CASMRESYEQYF.